The rows below give T cell receptor beta chains drawn from one sample of a study of blood T cells in healthy people across ages. TCRdb processed the 5' RACE reads anew with MiXCR; each CDR3 protein has one entry. This sample has around 800,000 distinct CDR3 sequences, with about 55% found just once. Sequencing input: blood. The receptor source for this set is an elderly man in good health. The CDR3 runs from the conserved cysteine through the conserved F or W. A D gene is named only where the DNA matches it firmly. Not every row has a clone size; where given, it reads once, few, many or a size class.

v_call	d_call	clone_size	j_call	cdr3_aa	cdr3_nt
TRBV28	NA	NA	TRBJ2-3	CASSSSWGTGTDTQYF	TGTGCCAGCAGTTCGTCGTGGGGGACTGGCACAGATACGCAGTATTTT
TRBV5-4	NA	NA	TRBJ2-7	CASSLVGTPYEQYF	TGTGCCAGCAGCTTGGTCGGGACTCCATACGAGCAGTACTTC
TRBV20-1	NA	NA	TRBJ2-7	CSARASSAGLDEQYF	TGCAGTGCTAGAGCTTCCAGCGCGGGATTGGACGAGCAGTACTTC
TRBV29-1	TRBD1	NA	TRBJ1-2	CSADGTVYGYTF	TGCAGCGCCGACGGGACAGTCTATGGCTACACCTTC
TRBV9	NA	once	TRBJ2-7	CASSVTGNEQYF	TGTGCCAGCAGCGTTACAGGGAACGAGCAGTACTTC
TRBV7-2	TRBD2	few	TRBJ2-1	CASLAGRSYNEQFF	TGTGCCAGTCTAGCGGGTCGCTCCTACAATGAGCAGTTCTTC
TRBV28	NA	NA	TRBJ2-7	CASQAAYEQYF	TGTGCCAGTCAAGCGGCCTACGAGCAGTACTTC
TRBV28	NA	NA	TRBJ2-3	CASSRRTQGTDTQYF	TGTGCCAGCAGCCGAAGAACGCAAGGCACAGATACGCAGTATTTT
TRBV2	TRBD2	NA	TRBJ2-7	CASSEWLAGASGYEQYF	TGTGCCAGCAGTGAATGGCTAGCGGGAGCCTCTGGTTACGAGCAGTACTTC
TRBV10-3	TRBD1	few	TRBJ2-5	CAISGRTGGDQETQYF	TGTGCCATCAGTGGGAGGACAGGGGGCGACCAAGAGACCCAGTACTTC
TRBV27	NA	NA	TRBJ2-1	CASRGGQPYNEQFF	TGTGCCAGCAGGGGTGGACAGCCCTACAATGAGCAGTTCTTC
TRBV30	NA	NA	TRBJ1-1	CAWSPRTQDTEAFF	TGTGCCTGGAGTCCTAGGACCCAAGACACTGAAGCTTTCTTT
TRBV24-1	TRBD1	NA	TRBJ2-3	CATSDPVPTTRDRYAYF	TGTGCCACCAGTGATCCTGTACCGACCACGAGGGACAGATACGCGTATTTT
TRBV28	NA	NA	TRBJ1-5	CASSIKWGEYAQPQHF	TGTGCCAGCAGTATAAAATGGGGGGAGTATGCTCAGCCCCAGCATTTT
TRBV6-5	TRBD1	NA	TRBJ2-6	CASSYSGTDSGGANVLTF	TGTGCCAGCAGTTACTCAGGGACAGATTCCGGTGGGGCCAACGTCCTGACTTTC
TRBV6-1	NA	NA	TRBJ2-5	CASRPARGVAGETQYF	TGTGCCAGCAGGCCCGCCCGCGGGGTTGCGGGAGAGACCCAGTACTTC
TRBV24-1	TRBD2	NA	TRBJ2-1	CATSDPTGLGNNEQFF	TGTGCCACCAGTGATCCCACGGGACTAGGAAACAATGAGCAGTTCTTC
TRBV11-3	NA	few	TRBJ2-7	CASSSGDEQYF	TGTGCCAGCAGCTCCGGCGACGAGCAGTACTTC
TRBV12-3/TRBV12-4	TRBD2	NA	TRBJ2-5	CASTGGGHSYQETQYF	TGTGCCAGCACCGGGGGGGGACATTCGTACCAAGAGACCCAGTACTTC
TRBV24-1	NA	NA	TRBJ2-1	CATSVGPEQFF	TGTGCCACCAGTGTAGGACCGGAGCAGTTCTTC
TRBV29-1	TRBD2	few	TRBJ2-1	CSGTGTSGYNEQFF	TGCAGCGGGACCGGGACTAGCGGATACAATGAGCAGTTCTTC
TRBV10-3	TRBD1	few	TRBJ2-1	CAINRGQGYNEQFF	TGTGCCATCAATCGAGGACAGGGGTACAATGAGCAGTTCTTC
TRBV12-5	NA	NA	TRBJ1-1	CASGMTENTEAFF	TGTGCTAGTGGAATGACAGAGAACACTGAAGCTTTCTTT
TRBV11-3	NA	NA	TRBJ2-1	CASSLTGGGRTRDEQFF	TGTGCCAGCAGCCTAACAGGGGGCGGGAGGACAAGAGATGAGCAGTTCTTC
TRBV29-1	TRBD2	few	TRBJ2-7	CSVGGASGSYEQYF	TGCAGCGTTGGAGGGGCTAGCGGGTCCTACGAGCAGTACTTC
TRBV27	NA	NA	TRBJ2-7	CATSDNPYEQYF	TGTGCCACCTCCGACAACCCCTACGAGCAGTACTTC
TRBV20-1	NA	NA	TRBJ1-5	CSARVGGQGGQPQHF	TGCAGTGCTAGAGTAGGTGGGCAGGGAGGTCAGCCCCAGCATTTT
TRBV12-3/TRBV12-4	NA	NA	TRBJ2-5	CASSPRSSQETQYF	TGTGCCAGCAGCCCTCGTTCGAGCCAAGAGACCCAGTACTTC
TRBV27	NA	NA	TRBJ2-1	CASSLLSRAYNEQFF	TGTGCCAGCAGTTTGCTCAGTCGGGCCTACAATGAGCAGTTCTTC
TRBV12-5	NA	NA	TRBJ2-1	CVSASASNEQFF	TGTGTTAGCGCCTCCGCTAGCAATGAGCAGTTCTTC
TRBV20-1	TRBD2	few	TRBJ2-5	CSAHELASQETQYF	TGCAGTGCCCACGAACTAGCGTCACAAGAGACCCAGTACTTC
TRBV5-1	NA	few	TRBJ2-1	CASSSPKSGRRQEQFF	TGCGCCAGCAGCTCGCCCAAAAGCGGCCGGCGCCAGGAGCAGTTCTTC
TRBV7-9	NA	NA	TRBJ1-4	CASSSLAGEKLFF	TGTGCCAGCAGCAGCCTCGCGGGGGAAAAACTGTTTTTT
TRBV11-2	TRBD2	few	TRBJ2-2	CASSLLAGDTGELFF	TGTGCCAGCTCACTACTAGCGGGGGACACCGGGGAGCTGTTTTTT
TRBV3-1	NA	few	TRBJ2-3	CASSQDSGARYAYF	TGTGCCAGCAGCCAAGATTCCGGCGCCAGATACGCGTATTTT
TRBV7-2	TRBD2	NA	TRBJ2-7	CASSTGTTNEQYF	TGTGCCAGCAGCACCGGGACTACAAACGAGCAGTACTTC
TRBV9	TRBD1	NA	TRBJ2-1	CASSGQGNEQFF	TGTGCCAGCAGCGGACAGGGCAATGAGCAGTTCTTC
TRBV5-1	NA	NA	TRBJ2-5	CASSTGGGGETQYF	TGCGCCAGCTCCACCGGAGGTGGAGGGGAGACCCAGTACTTC
TRBV28	NA	NA	TRBJ1-1	CASGGSTEAFF	TGTGCCAGCGGGGGAAGCACTGAAGCTTTCTTT
TRBV6-6	NA	NA	TRBJ2-7	CASSLAAGEQYF	TGTGCCAGCAGCTTGGCGGCCGGGGAGCAGTACTTC
TRBV28	NA	once	TRBJ1-1	CASSLPRANTEAFF	TGTGCCAGCAGCCTGCCCAGGGCGAACACTGAAGCTTTCTTT
TRBV6-5	NA	NA	TRBJ1-2	CASKSGNLGYGYTF	TGTGCCAGCAAAAGCGGGAATTTGGGCTATGGCTACACCTTC
TRBV2	TRBD2	NA	TRBJ2-6	CASRTTSGTGANVLTF	TGTGCCAGCAGGACGACTAGCGGGACTGGGGCCAACGTCCTGACTTTC
TRBV29-1	TRBD2	NA	TRBJ2-5	CSGGSGRLETQYF	TGCAGCGGGGGGAGCGGGAGACTTGAGACCCAGTACTTC
TRBV12-3/TRBV12-4	TRBD1	NA	TRBJ2-3	CASSLQTGLRADTQYF	TGTGCCAGCAGTCTCCAGACAGGGCTTAGGGCGGATACGCAGTATTTT
TRBV12-3/TRBV12-4	NA	NA	TRBJ1-5	CASSLSGAGGGNQPQHF	TGTGCCAGCAGTTTAAGCGGGGCAGGCGGGGGCAATCAGCCCCAGCATTTT
TRBV20-1	NA	NA	TRBJ2-1	CIRVGGCPGDRLNEQFF	TGCATCAGAGTTGGTGGTTGCCCGGGGGACCGCCTCAATGAGCAGTTCTTC